This TCR beta chain was found in a study of regulatory T cells in long-lasting Graves disease. Arm-PCR with iRepertoire HTBI primers amplified the CDR3 regions for these TCR beta libraries. One entry per CDR3 protein, called by TCRdb with MiXCR from the multiplex PCR reads. Altogether more than 350,000 distinct CDR3 sequences are present, about 15% being singletons, with the ten largest covering 16%. Per germline, CDR1 SGHTA and CDR2 FQGNSA. Trimming removed 1 base at V and 2 bases at J, with 9 bases between. There are 15 residues in the CDR3. Time point described: newly diagnosed GD, antithyroid drugs for less than 3 months. PBMC-extracted RNA yielded the TCR library. This clonotype showed up many times. Another study also made use of these data, one on T cells in Graves' hyperthyroidism and ophthalmopathy. That study reports: Also found in blood were most expanded thyroid clonotypes above 0.001.

This chain joins TRBV7-2 and TRBJ2-1, with D possibly matching TRBD1 (6 bases). Here the sequenced sample was peripheral blood mononuclear cells (PBMCs), taken at new diagnosis, from a patient treated with antithyroid drugs. This TCR derives from a woman between 25 and 40 years old with Graves disease. This CDR3 reads CASSLVGGTYNEQFF. The CDR3 DNA reads as TGTGCCAGCAGCTTAGTAGGGGGAACCTACAATGAGCAGTTCTTC.